This TCR beta chain was obtained from a study of T cell changes during pregnancy in multiple sclerosis. Sequenced by immunoSEQ multiplex PCR; TCRdb stores in-frame clones only, minus some. This table has around 20,000 clones, roughly nine tenths appearing once. The germline V gene has CDR1 MNHNY and CDR2 SVGAGI (reference sequence). The CDR3 sequence is 15 residues long. Trimming took off 3 bases at V and 6 bases at J, with 15 bases between the two ends. The chain links TRBV6-6 to TRBJ1-5; D unresolved. The source is a female donor in good health, enrolled as a control in a pregnancy study. Specimen: CD4+ T cells from peripheral blood mononuclear cells, collected in the third trimester of pregnancy. CDR3: CASSYSPERSQPQHF. The CDR3 bases are TGTGCCAGCAGTTATTCCCCGGAGAGAAGTCAGCCCCAGCATTTT.